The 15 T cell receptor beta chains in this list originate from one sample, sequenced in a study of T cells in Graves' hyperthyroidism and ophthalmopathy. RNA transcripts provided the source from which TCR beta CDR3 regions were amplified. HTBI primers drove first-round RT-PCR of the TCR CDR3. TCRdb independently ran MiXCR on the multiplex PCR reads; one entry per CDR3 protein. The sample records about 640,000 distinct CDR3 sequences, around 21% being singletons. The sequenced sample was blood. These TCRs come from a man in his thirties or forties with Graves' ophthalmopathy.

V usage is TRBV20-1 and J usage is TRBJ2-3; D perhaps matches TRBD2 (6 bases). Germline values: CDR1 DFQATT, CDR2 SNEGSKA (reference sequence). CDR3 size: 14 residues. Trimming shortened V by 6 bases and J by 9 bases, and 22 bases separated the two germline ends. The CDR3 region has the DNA TGCAGTGCCCTCCCGGACCCTGCACGGGGGACGCAGTATTTT. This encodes CSALPDPARGTQYF.

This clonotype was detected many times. CDR3 in DNA: TGTGCCAGCAGTTCCCAGGGGGCGATAAATGGCTACACCTTC. Protein sequence: CASSSQGAINGYTF. J is TRBJ1-2 and V is TRBV28; 8 bases are a match to TRBD1. J lost 6 bases, V lost 4 bases, and 7 bases had no gene match. The germline V gene has CDR1 MDHEN and CDR2 SYDVKM. The CDR3 sequence is 14 residues long.

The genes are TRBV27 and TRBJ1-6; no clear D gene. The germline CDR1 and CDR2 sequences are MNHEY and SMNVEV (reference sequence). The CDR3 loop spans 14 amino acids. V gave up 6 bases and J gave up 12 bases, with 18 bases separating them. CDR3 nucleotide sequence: TGTGCCAGCAGCCTCCCCGGACGAGGCCTACCCCTCCACTTT. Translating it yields CASSLPGRGLPLHF.

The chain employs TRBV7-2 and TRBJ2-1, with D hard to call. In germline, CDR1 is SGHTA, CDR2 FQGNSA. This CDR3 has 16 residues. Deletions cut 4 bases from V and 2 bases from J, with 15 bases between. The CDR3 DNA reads TGTGCCAGCAGCTCCTCTAGGTCAGGAACCTACAATGAGCAGTTCTTC. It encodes CASSSSRSGTYNEQFF.

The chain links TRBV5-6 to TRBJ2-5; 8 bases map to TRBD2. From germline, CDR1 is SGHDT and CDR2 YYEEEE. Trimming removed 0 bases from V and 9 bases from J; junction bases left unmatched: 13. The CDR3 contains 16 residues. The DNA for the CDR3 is TGTGCCAGCAGCTTGGGTAGCGGGGCTCTTTTATCGGCCCAGTACTTC. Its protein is CASSLGSGALLSAQYF.

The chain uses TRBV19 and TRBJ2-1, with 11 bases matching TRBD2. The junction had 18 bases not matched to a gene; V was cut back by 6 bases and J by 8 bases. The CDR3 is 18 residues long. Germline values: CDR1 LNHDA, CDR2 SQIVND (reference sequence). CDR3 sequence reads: CASSQIAGGPPLTDEQFF. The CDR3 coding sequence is TGTGCCAGTAGCCAAATAGCGGGAGGGCCGCCGTTGACAGATGAGCAGTTCTTC.

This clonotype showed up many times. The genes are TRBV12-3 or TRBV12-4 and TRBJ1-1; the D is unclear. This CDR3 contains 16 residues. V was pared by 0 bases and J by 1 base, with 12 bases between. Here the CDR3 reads CASSLALGWGNTEAFF. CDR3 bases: TGTGCCAGCAGTTTAGCGCTCGGATGGGGGAACACTGAAGCTTTCTTT.

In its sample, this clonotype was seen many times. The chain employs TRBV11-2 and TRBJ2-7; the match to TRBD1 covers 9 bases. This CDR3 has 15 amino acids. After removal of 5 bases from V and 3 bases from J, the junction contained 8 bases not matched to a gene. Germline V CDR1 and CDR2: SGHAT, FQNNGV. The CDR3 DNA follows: TGTGCCAGCAGCGCACAGGGGGCGTTGGTCTACGAGCAGTACTTC. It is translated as CASSAQGALVYEQYF.

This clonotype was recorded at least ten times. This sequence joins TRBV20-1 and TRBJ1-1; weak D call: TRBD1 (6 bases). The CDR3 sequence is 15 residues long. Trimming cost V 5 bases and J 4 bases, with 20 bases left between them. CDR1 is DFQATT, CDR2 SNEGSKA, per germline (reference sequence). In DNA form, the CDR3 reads TGCAGTGCTCCCGGATCAAGGACAGAAGGCACTGAAGCTTTCTTT. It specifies CSAPGSRTEGTEAFF.

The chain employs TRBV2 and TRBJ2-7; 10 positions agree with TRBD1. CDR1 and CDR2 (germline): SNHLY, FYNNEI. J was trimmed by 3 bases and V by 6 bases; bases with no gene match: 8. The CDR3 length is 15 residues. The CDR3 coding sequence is TGTGCCAGCAGAGTGGGACAGGGGACATACTACGAGCAGTACTTC. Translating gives CASRVGQGTYYEQYF.

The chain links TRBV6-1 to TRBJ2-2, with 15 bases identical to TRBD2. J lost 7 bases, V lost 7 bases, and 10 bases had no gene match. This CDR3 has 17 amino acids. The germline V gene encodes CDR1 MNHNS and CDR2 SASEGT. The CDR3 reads CASTPWGLAGGGGELFF. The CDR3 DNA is TGTGCCAGCACCCCATGGGGACTAGCGGGAGGCGGCGGGGAGCTGTTTTTT.

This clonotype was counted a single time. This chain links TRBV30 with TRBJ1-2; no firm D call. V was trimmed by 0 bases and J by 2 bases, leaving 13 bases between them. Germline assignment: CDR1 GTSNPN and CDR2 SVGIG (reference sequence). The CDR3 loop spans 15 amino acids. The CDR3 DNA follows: TGTGCCTGGAGTGTACGAGGAGCCAACAACTATGGCTACACCTTC. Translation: CAWSVRGANNYGYTF.

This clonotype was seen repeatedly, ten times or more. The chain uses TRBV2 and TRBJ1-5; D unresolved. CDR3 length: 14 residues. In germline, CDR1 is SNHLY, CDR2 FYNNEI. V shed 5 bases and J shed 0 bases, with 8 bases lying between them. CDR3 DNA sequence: TGTGCCAGCAGTCAAGACCATAGCAATCAGCCCCAGCATTTT. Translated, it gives CASSQDHSNQPQHF.

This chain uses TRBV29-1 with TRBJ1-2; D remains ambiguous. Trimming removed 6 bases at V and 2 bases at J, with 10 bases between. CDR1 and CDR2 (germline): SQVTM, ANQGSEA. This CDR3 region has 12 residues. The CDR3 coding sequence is TGCAGCGTCCACGTACGGAACTATGGCTACACCTTC. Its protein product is CSVHVRNYGYTF.

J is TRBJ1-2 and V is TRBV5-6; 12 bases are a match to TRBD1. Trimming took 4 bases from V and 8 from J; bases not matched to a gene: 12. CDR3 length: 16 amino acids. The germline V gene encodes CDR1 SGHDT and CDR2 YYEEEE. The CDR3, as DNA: TGTGCCAGCAGCAAGGGACAGGGGGCAGTCTTCTACGGCTACACCTTC. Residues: CASSKGQGAVFYGYTF.